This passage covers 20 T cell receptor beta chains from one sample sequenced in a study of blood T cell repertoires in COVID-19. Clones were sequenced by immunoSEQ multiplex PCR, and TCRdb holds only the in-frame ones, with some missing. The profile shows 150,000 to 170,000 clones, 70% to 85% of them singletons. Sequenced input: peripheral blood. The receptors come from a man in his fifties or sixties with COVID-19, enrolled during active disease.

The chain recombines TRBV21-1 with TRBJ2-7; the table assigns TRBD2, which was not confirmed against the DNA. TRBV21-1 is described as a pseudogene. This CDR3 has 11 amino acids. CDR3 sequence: CASNLAYEQYF. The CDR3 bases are TGTGCCAGCAATCTAGCTTACGAGCAGTACTTC.

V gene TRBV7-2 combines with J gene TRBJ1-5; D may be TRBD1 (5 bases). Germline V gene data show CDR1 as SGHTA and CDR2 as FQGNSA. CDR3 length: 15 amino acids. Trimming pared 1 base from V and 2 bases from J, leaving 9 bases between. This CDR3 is CASSLVREGNQPQHF. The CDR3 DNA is TGTGCCAGCAGCTTAGTCAGGGAAGGCAATCAGCCCCAGCATTTT.

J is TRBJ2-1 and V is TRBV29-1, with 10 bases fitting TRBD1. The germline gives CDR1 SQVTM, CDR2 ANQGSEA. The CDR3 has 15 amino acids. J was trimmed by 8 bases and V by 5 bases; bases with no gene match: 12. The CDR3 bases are TGCAGCGTTCCCCCTGGACAGGGGGATAAGTATGAGCAGTTCTTC. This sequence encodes CSVPPGQGDKYEQFF.

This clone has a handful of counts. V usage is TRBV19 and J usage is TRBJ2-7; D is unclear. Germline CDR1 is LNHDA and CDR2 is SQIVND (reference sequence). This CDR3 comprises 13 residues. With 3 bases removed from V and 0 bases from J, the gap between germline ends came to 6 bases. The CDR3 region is CASSMYNSYEQYF. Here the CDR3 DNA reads TGTGCCAGTAGTATGTACAACTCCTACGAGCAGTACTTC. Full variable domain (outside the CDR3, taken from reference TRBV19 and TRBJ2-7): DGGITQSPKYLFRKEGQNVTLSCEQNLNHDAMYWYRQDPGQGLRLIYYSQIVNDFQKGDIAEGYSVSREKKESFPLTVTSAQKNPTAFYLCASSMYNSYEQYFGPGTRLTVT.

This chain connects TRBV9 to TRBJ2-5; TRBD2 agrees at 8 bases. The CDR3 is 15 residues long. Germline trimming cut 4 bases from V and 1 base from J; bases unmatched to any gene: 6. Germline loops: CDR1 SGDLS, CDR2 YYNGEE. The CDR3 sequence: CASSPSGRPQETQYF. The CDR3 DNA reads TGTGCCAGCAGCCCAAGCGGGAGACCCCAAGAGACCCAGTACTTC.

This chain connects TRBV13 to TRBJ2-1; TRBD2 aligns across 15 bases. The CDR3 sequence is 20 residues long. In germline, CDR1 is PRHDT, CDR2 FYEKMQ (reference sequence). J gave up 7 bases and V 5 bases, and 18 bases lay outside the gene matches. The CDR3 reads CASSPRLGTSGRSRVNEQFF. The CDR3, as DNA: TGTGCCAGCAGCCCTCGACTAGGGACTAGCGGGAGGTCGAGGGTAAATGAGCAGTTCTTC.

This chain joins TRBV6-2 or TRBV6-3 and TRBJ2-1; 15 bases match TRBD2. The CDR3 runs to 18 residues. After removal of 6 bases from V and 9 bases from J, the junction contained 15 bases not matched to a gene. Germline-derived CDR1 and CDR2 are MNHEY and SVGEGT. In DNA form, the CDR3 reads TGTGCCAGCAGCCGCCACCCCAGGACTAGCGGGAGGGTTGGTGAGCAGTTCTTC. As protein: CASSRHPRTSGRVGEQFF.

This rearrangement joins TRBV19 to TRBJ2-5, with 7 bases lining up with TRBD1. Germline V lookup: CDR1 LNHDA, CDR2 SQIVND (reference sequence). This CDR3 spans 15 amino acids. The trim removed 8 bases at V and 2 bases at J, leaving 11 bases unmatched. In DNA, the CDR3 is TGTGCCAGTGCGTCCGGACAGGCGATACAAGAGACCCAGTACTTC. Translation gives CASASGQAIQETQYF.

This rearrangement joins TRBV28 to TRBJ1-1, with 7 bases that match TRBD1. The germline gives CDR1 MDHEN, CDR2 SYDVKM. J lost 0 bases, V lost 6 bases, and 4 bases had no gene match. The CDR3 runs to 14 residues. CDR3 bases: TGTGCCAGCAGGGAGACAGGGATGAACACTGAAGCTTTCTTT. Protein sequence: CASRETGMNTEAFF.

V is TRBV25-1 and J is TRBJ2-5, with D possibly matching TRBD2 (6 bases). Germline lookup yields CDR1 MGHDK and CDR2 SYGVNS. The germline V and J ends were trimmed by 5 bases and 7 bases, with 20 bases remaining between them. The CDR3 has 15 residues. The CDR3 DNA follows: TGTGCCAGCAGTCCCGCCGGGACCGGGGAGGCGACCCAGTACTTC. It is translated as CASSPAGTGEATQYF.

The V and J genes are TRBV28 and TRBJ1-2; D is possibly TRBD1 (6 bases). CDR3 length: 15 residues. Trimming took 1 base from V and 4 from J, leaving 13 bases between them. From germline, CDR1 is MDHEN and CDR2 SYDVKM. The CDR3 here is CASSLSQGLGYGYTF. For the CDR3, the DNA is TGTGCCAGCAGTTTATCCCAGGGGCTCGGCTATGGCTACACCTTC.

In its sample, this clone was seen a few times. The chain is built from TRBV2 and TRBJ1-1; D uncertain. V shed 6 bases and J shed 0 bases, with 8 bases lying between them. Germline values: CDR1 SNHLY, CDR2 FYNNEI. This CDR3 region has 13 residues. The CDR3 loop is CASRTEVNTEAFF. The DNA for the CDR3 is TGTGCCAGCAGGACCGAGGTGAACACTGAAGCTTTCTTT.

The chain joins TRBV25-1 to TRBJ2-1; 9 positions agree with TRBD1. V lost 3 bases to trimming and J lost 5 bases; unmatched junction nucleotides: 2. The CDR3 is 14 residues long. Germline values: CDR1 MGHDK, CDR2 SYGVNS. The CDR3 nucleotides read TGTGCCAGCAGTGATGGACAGGGGAACAATGAGCAGTTCTTC. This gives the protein CASSDGQGNNEQFF. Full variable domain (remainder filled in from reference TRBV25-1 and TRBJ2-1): EADIYQTPRYLVIGTGKKITLECSQTMGHDKMYWYQQDPGMELHLIHYSYGVNSTEKGDLSSESTVSRIRTEHFPLTLESARPSHTSQYLCASSDGQGNNEQFFGPGTRLTVL.

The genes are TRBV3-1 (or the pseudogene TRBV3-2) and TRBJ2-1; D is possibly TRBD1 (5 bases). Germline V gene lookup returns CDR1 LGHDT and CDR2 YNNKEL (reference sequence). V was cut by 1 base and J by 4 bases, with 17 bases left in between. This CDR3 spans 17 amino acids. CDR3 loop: CASSQAGRAKYYNEQFF. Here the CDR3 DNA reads TGTGCCAGCAGCCAAGCTGGCAGGGCGAAATATTACAATGAGCAGTTCTTC.

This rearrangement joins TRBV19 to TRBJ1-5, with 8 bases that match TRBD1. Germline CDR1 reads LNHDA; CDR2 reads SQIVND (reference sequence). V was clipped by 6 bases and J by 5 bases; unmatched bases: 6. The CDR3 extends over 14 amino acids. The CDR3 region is CASSVSGGDQPQHF. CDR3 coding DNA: TGTGCCAGTAGCGTGTCAGGGGGCGATCAGCCCCAGCATTTT.

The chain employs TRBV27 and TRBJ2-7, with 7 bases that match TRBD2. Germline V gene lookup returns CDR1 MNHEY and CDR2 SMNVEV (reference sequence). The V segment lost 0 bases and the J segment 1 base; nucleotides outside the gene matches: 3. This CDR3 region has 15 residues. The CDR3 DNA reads TGTGCCAGCAGTTTATCGTGGGGGGGGTCCTACGAGCAGTACTTC. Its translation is CASSLSWGGSYEQYF.

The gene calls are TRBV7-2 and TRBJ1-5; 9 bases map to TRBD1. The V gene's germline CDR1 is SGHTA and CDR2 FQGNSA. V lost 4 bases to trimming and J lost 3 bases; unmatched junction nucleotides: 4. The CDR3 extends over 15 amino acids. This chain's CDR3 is CASSSDRGYNQPQHF. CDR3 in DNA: TGTGCCAGCAGCTCAGACAGGGGGTACAATCAGCCCCAGCATTTT. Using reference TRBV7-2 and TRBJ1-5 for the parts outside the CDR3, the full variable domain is GAGVSQSPSNKVTEKGKDVELRCDPISGHTALYWYRQSLGQGLEFLIYFQGNSAPDKSGLPSDRFSAERTGGSVSTLTIQRTQQEDSAVYLCASSSDRGYNQPQHFGDGTRLSIL.

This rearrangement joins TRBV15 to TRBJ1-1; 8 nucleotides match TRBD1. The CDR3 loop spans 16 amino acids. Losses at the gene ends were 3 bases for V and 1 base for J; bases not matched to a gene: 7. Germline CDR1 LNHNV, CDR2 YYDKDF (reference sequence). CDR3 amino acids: CATSRDRAPQNTEAFF. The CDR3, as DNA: TGTGCCACCAGCAGGGACAGGGCCCCGCAGAACACTGAAGCTTTCTTT.

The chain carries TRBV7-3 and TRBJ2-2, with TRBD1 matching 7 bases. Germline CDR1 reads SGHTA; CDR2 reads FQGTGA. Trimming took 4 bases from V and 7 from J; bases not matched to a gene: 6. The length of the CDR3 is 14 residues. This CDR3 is CASSSQGSDGELFF. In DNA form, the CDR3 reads TGTGCCAGCAGCTCACAGGGGTCGGACGGGGAGCTGTTTTTT.

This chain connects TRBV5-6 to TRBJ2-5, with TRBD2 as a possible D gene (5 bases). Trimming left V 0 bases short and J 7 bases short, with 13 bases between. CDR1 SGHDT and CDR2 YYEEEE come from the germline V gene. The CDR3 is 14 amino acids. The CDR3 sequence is CASSLVDLRGTQYF. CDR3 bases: TGTGCCAGCAGCTTGGTGGATCTTCGGGGGACCCAGTACTTC.